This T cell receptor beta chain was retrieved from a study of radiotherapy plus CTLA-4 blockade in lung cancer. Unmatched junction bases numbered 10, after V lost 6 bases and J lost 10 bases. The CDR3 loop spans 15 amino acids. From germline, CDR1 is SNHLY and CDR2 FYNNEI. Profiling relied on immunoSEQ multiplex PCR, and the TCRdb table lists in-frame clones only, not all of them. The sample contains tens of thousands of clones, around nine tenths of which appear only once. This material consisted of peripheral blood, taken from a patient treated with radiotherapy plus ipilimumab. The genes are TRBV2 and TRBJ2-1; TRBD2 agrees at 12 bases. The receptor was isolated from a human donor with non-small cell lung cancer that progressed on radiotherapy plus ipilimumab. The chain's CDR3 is CASRSRTSGVEEQFF. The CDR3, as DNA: TGTGCCAGCAGATCCCGGACTAGCGGGGTAGAGGAGCAGTTCTTC. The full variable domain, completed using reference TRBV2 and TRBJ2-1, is EPEVTQTPSHQVTQMGQEVILRCVPISNHLYFYWYRQILGQKVEFLVSFYNNEISEKSEIFDDQFSVERPDGSNFTLKIRSTKLEDSAMYFCASRSRTSGVEEQFFGPGTRLTVL.